This is a list of T cell receptor beta chains from one sample in a study of T-cell reconstitution after alpha-beta-depleted transplantation in children. TCRdb re-derived calls from the PCR reads in MiXCR, one entry per CDR3 protein. The repertoire holds some 490,000 distinct CDR3 sequences, approximately 12% seen once, with about 6% in the top ten. The specimen comprised PBMCs from the stem cell graft donor, sampled from the stem cell graft. Source of these receptors: a human donor who donated a stem cell graft to a child with combined immunodeficiency. CDR3s include the opening cysteine and the closing phenylalanine or tryptophan. The order of the fields is V gene, D gene, clone size, J gene, CDR3 DNA, CDR3 protein. D genes are given only for firm matches. Only some rows state a clone size, as once, few, many or a class for expanded clones.

TRBV20-1,NA,many,TRBJ1-2,TGCAGTGCTAGAGTTCGGCGGGATCATGGTGGCTACACCTTC,CSARVRRDHGGYTF
TRBV13,NA,NA,TRBJ2-7,TGTGCCAGCAGCTTAGAGACAGGCGGTACTTCCTACGAGCAGTACTTC,CASSLETGGTSYEQYF
TRBV4-2,NA,few,TRBJ1-5,TGTGCCAGCAGCCAAGATCCCAGGGATAGCCAGCCCCAGCATTTT,CASSQDPRDSQPQHF
TRBV10-3,TRBD2,few,TRBJ2-5,TGTGCCATCAGGGGACTAGCGGAGGGGCAAGAGACCCAGTACTTC,CAIRGLAEGQETQYF
TRBV25-1,NA,few,TRBJ2-7,TGTGCCAGCAGTAGTACGCCCCGGGGCTACGAGCAGTACTTC,CASSSTPRGYEQYF
TRBV12-3/TRBV12-4,TRBD2,few,TRBJ2-5,TGTGCCAGCAGTTTCGGCGGGGGGCGCTTGGAGACCCAGTACTTC,CASSFGGGRLETQYF
TRBV7-2,TRBD2,NA,TRBJ2-1,TGTGCCAGCACCCCCTTAGCGGGATTGAACAATGAGCAGTTCTTC,CASTPLAGLNNEQFF
TRBV6-6,NA,NA,TRBJ2-1,TGTGCCAGCAGTTACGCGTCTACAGTTGAGCAGTTCTTC,CASSYASTVEQFF
TRBV15,NA,few,TRBJ1-2,TGTGCCACCAGCAGAAAGACAGAAGTTGATTATGGCTACACCTTC,CATSRKTEVDYGYTF
TRBV20-1,TRBD1,few,TRBJ1-2,TGCAGTGCTGAGTCCGGGACAGGGAGAGATGGCTACACCTTC,CSAESGTGRDGYTF
TRBV5-6,NA,few,TRBJ2-1,TGTGCCAGCAGCTTGTACGGGGGTTACTACAATGAGCAGTTCTTC,CASSLYGGYYNEQFF
TRBV21-1,NA,many,TRBJ2-7,TGTGCCAGCAGCAAGGAAACCGGGACTAGCGGGGGCCACTCCTACGAGCAGTACTTC,CASSKETGTSGGHSYEQYF
TRBV6-1,NA,few,TRBJ2-5,TGTGCCAGCACCAACGTGGGGCAGCAAGAGACCCAGTACTTC,CASTNVGQQETQYF
TRBV20-1,NA,NA,TRBJ2-1,TGCAGTGCTAGAGGACTAGGTGACAATGAGCAGTTCTTC,CSARGLGDNEQFF
TRBV4-3,TRBD2,NA,TRBJ2-3,TGCGCCAGCAGCCAAGATCCGCCGGGGGGGTTACACACAGATACGCAGTATTTT,CASSQDPPGGLHTDTQYF
TRBV12-3/TRBV12-4,TRBD2,many,TRBJ2-3,TGTGCCAGCAGTTTATACAGCGGGAGAAGCACAGATACGCAGTATTTT,CASSLYSGRSTDTQYF
TRBV11-2,TRBD1,NA,TRBJ2-3,TGTGCCAGCAGCTATTGGACAGGGGTTTCAGATACGCAGTATTTT,CASSYWTGVSDTQYF
TRBV24-1,NA,few,TRBJ2-2,TGTGCCACCAGTGATGCCCTCAGCACCGGGGAGCTGTTTTTT,CATSDALSTGELFF
TRBV24-1,TRBD2,many,TRBJ2-1,TGTGCCACCAGTGACTGGGCCAGCGGGGGGCTGGATGAGCAGTTCTTC,CATSDWASGGLDEQFF
TRBV5-1,NA,many,TRBJ2-1,TGCGCCAGCAGGTTGGGTCTCCTGGGCGCTAACAATGAGCAGTTCTTC,CASRLGLLGANNEQFF
TRBV4-2,NA,few,TRBJ2-3,TGTGCCAGCAGCCAATTGTCGGGGGGCGGAGATACGCAGTATTTT,CASSQLSGGGDTQYF
TRBV7-2,TRBD2,few,TRBJ2-7,TGTGCCAGCAGCTTCCTAGCGGGGAGCTCCTACGAGCAGTACTTC,CASSFLAGSSYEQYF
TRBV21-1,NA,few,TRBJ2-2,TGTGCCAGCATCCCAACCAGCCCCACCGGGGAGCTGTTTTTT,CASIPTSPTGELFF
TRBV4-1,TRBD1,NA,TRBJ2-7,TGCGCCAGCAGCCAATTTGGGACAGGACCATACGAGCAGTACTTC,CASSQFGTGPYEQYF
TRBV7-8,NA,many,TRBJ1-1,TGTGCCAGCAGCCCCCTCGACAATATGAACACTGAAGCTTTCTTT,CASSPLDNMNTEAFF
TRBV10-3,NA,many,TRBJ2-5,TGTGCCATCAGTGACTTTTCACTCGGATCGGGGGAGACCCAGTACTTC,CAISDFSLGSGETQYF
TRBV3-1,NA,many,TRBJ2-7,TGTGCCAGCAGCCCGGACCTCAGTTGGTACGAGCAGTACTTC,CASSPDLSWYEQYF
TRBV20-1,TRBD2,many,TRBJ2-3,TGCAGTGCTAGGATGGGGGGGGGAGATACGCAGTATTTT,CSARMGGGDTQYF
TRBV6-2/TRBV6-3,TRBD2,few,TRBJ2-3,TGTGCCAGCTCAGCGGGGGGGCCGTCAGATACGCAGTATTTT,CASSAGGPSDTQYF
TRBV7-2,NA,many,TRBJ2-1,TGTGCCAGCAGCTGGGACTACAATGAGCAGTTCTTC,CASSWDYNEQFF
TRBV6-2/TRBV6-3,NA,few,TRBJ2-2,TGTGCCAGCAGGTGGGGGACCGGGGAGCTGTTTTTT,CASRWGTGELFF
TRBV12-3/TRBV12-4,NA,few,TRBJ1-5,TGTGCCAGCAGTTTTACGGCAGGGAGGGAGCAGCCCCAGCATTTT,CASSFTAGREQPQHF
TRBV10-3,NA,many,TRBJ2-1,TGTGCCATCAGTGAGTCGGCTGGGTACAATGAGCAGTTCTTC,CAISESAGYNEQFF
TRBV12-3/TRBV12-4,TRBD1,many,TRBJ1-5,TGTGCCTCTCGATCCGGGACAGGAAGTTATAGCAATCAGCCCCAGCATTTT,CASRSGTGSYSNQPQHF
TRBV7-2,NA,NA,TRBJ1-2,TGTGCCAGCAGCTTAGCTGGGCCTCCAGGTCATGGCTACACCTTC,CASSLAGPPGHGYTF
TRBV21-1,NA,many,TRBJ2-7,TGTGCCAGCAGCAACTCCGTGGCAGGAGCCTACGAGCAGTACTTC,CASSNSVAGAYEQYF
TRBV12-3/TRBV12-4,TRBD2,many,TRBJ2-1,TGTGCCAGCAGTTTCCTAGCGGGAGGATTAAGGAGATCCTACAATGAGCAGTTCTTC,CASSFLAGGLRRSYNEQFF
TRBV6-2/TRBV6-3,NA,NA,TRBJ2-3,TGTGCCAGCACCGACATCGGACGCCTAGATGAGACAGCTAGCACAGATACGCAGTATTTT,CASTDIGRLDETASTDTQYF
TRBV21-1,NA,NA,TRBJ2-1,TGTGCCAGCAGCAAAGAGGAGGTACCCTCCTACAATGAGCAGTTCTTC,CASSKEEVPSYNEQFF
TRBV10-3,NA,NA,TRBJ2-1,TGTGCCATCAGTGAGTTCCTAGAGCGGTATACGAAGCAGTTCTTC,CAISEFLERYTKQFF
TRBV7-2,NA,many,TRBJ2-3,TGTGCCAGCAGCCCGACAAATACGCAGTATTTT,CASSPTNTQYF
TRBV29-1,NA,NA,TRBJ1-1,TGCAGCGTTGAACCCACGGGGCAGGGAAGAGGTAACACTGAAGCTTTCTTT,CSVEPTGQGRGNTEAFF
TRBV12-3/TRBV12-4,NA,NA,TRBJ1-1,TGTGCCAGCAGTAAGGGGTTTGGGAACACTGAAGCTTTCTTT,CASSKGFGNTEAFF
TRBV7-2,TRBD2,many,TRBJ2-2,TGTGCCAGCAGCTTAGTTGGCGGGGGTAACACCGGGGAGCTGTTTTTT,CASSLVGGGNTGELFF
TRBV12-3/TRBV12-4,TRBD1,many,TRBJ1-5,TGTGCCAGCAGTGTGTACCCGACAGGGCCTAATCAGCCCCAGCATTTT,CASSVYPTGPNQPQHF
TRBV20-1,NA,many,TRBJ2-3,TGCAGTGCTAACAAGGCTAGCACAGATACGCAGTATTTT,CSANKASTDTQYF
TRBV2,NA,many,TRBJ2-3,TGTGCCAGCAATCTAGCCACAGATACGCAGTATTTT,CASNLATDTQYF
TRBV28,TRBD2,NA,TRBJ2-5,TGTGCCAGCAGTGGACTAGCGGGAGGGCCTTCAGAGACCCAGTACTTC,CASSGLAGGPSETQYF
TRBV7-2,TRBD1,many,TRBJ1-2,TGTGCCAGCAGCTTAGCCCCGGACAGGGGGCTCGGCTACACCTTC,CASSLAPDRGLGYTF
TRBV5-1,NA,NA,TRBJ2-1,TGCGCCAGCAGCTACACCCAGGGGGGGCCCTACAATGAGCAGTTCTTC,CASSYTQGGPYNEQFF
TRBV7-9,TRBD2,NA,TRBJ2-5,TGTGCCAGCAGGGTCGGGACTAGCGGACAAGAGACCCAGTACTTC,CASRVGTSGQETQYF
TRBV19,NA,NA,TRBJ2-1,TGTGCCAGTAGTTTCACAGGCTCGTCCAATGAGCAGTTCTTC,CASSFTGSSNEQFF
TRBV5-1,TRBD1,NA,TRBJ2-1,TGCGCCAGCAGCTCGGCACAGGGGGCAGGTGAGCAGTTCTTC,CASSSAQGAGEQFF
TRBV11-2,NA,NA,TRBJ2-1,TGTGCCAGCAGCTTAGTGGGTGAGACTGAGCAGTTCTTC,CASSLVGETEQFF
TRBV2,NA,once,TRBJ2-7,TGTGCCAGCAGTGATGGTGGGACCTACGAGCAGTACTTC,CASSDGGTYEQYF